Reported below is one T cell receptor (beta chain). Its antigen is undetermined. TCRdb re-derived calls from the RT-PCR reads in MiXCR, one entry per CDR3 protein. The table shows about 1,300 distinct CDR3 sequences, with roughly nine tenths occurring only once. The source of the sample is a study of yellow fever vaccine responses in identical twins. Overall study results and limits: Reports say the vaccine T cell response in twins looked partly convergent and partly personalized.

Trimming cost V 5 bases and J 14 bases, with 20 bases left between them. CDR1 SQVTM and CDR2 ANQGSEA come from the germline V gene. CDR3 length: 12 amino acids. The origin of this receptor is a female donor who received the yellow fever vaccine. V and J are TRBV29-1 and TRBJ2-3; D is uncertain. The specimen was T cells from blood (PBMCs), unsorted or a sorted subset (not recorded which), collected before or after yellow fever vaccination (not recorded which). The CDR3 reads CSVPRASSRWYF. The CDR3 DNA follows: TGCAGCGTTCCTCGGGCCTCCTCTCGGTGGTATTTT.